Below are 23 T cell receptor beta chains sequenced from a single sample in a study of blood T cell repertoires in COVID-19. Sequencing was performed with immunoSEQ multiplex PCR; in TCRdb, only in-frame clones are kept and a portion is missing. The sample consists of about 190,000 clones, about 86% of them appearing once. Specimen: peripheral blood. The receptor source for this set is an older woman with COVID-19, enrolled during active disease.

The chain employs TRBV7-9 and TRBJ2-5; 7 nucleotides line up with TRBD1. Trimming took 0 bases from V and 4 from J; bases not matched to a gene: 2. From germline, CDR1 is SEHNR and CDR2 FQNEAQ (reference sequence). The CDR3 has 14 residues. CDR3 protein: CASSLAGTVETQYF. The CDR3 coding sequence is TGTGCCAGCAGCTTAGCTGGGACAGTAGAGACCCAGTACTTC.

This chain uses TRBV11-3 with TRBJ2-3, with D uncertain. V was pared by 1 base and J by 1 base, with 3 bases between. The CDR3 runs 13 residues. Germline V lookup: CDR1 SGHNT, CDR2 YENEEA. The CDR3 protein is CASSLGGTDTQYF. CDR3 coding DNA: TGTGCCAGCAGCTTAGGAGGCACAGATACGCAGTATTTT.

The CDR3 region is CASSLDVAREETQYF. The CDR3, as DNA: TGTGCCAGCAGCTTAGATGTGGCGAGGGAAGAGACCCAGTACTTC. This rearrangement joins TRBV11-3 to TRBJ2-5, with D possibly being TRBD2 (5 bases). Trimming pared 0 bases from V and 3 bases from J, leaving 11 bases between. This CDR3 has 15 residues. Germline V gene lookup returns CDR1 SGHNT and CDR2 YENEEA.

The genes are TRBV29-1 and TRBJ2-7; TRBD2 matches 10 bases. Germline CDR1 is SQVTM and CDR2 is ANQGSEA. V shed 6 bases, J shed 1 base, and the junction held 6 bases outside the gene matches. The CDR3 spans 14 residues. The CDR3 here is CSVKGTSASYEQYF. The CDR3, as DNA: TGCAGCGTGAAGGGGACTAGCGCATCCTACGAGCAGTACTTC.

The chain has TRBV28 and TRBJ2-3; 7 bases fit TRBD2. The junction had 14 bases not matched to a gene; V was cut back by 4 bases and J by 1 base. Germline V gene data show CDR1 as MDHEN and CDR2 as SYDVKM. This CDR3 has 18 amino acids. Here the CDR3 reads CASSSRTRLGFGTDTQYF. The CDR3 nucleotides read TGTGCCAGCAGTTCGAGGACTAGACTGGGGTTCGGCACAGATACGCAGTATTTT. Using reference TRBV28 and TRBJ2-3 for the parts outside the CDR3, the full variable domain is DVKVTQSSRYLVKRTGEKVFLECVQDMDHENMFWYRQDPGLGLRLIYFSYDVKMKEKGDIPEGYSVSREKKERFSLILESASTNQTSMYLCASSSRTRLGFGTDTQYFGPGTRLTVL.

The chain's CDR3 is CASTPSGREETQYF. For the CDR3, the DNA is TGTGCCAGCACCCCTAGCGGGAGGGAAGAGACCCAGTACTTC. The chain joins TRBV5-5 to TRBJ2-5, with 12 bases matching TRBD2. CDR1 and CDR2 from the germline V gene are SGHKS and YYEKEE (reference sequence). V lost 6 bases, J lost 3 bases, and 3 bases stayed unmatched. The CDR3 sequence is 14 residues long.

In this sample, this clone turned up a few times. The chain recombines TRBV19 with TRBJ2-7; 13 nucleotides match TRBD2. CDR3 length: 17 amino acids. CDR1 is LNHDA and CDR2 is SQIVND in the germline V gene (reference sequence). With 2 bases clipped from V and 0 bases from J, the junction kept 4 bases outside the gene matches. Here the CDR3 DNA reads TGTGCCAGTAGTATACGACTAGCGGGAGGAACCTCCTACGAGCAGTACTTC. This sequence encodes CASSIRLAGGTSYEQYF.

V and J are TRBV4-2 and TRBJ1-2; a weak D match, TRBD1 (5 bases). CDR1 is LGHNA, CDR2 YNFKEQ, per germline. V lost 1 base and J 6 bases, leaving 12 bases between the germline ends. The CDR3 is 14 residues long. The CDR3 reads CASSQVVGQDGYTF. CDR3 nucleotide sequence: TGTGCCAGCAGCCAAGTCGTGGGGCAGGATGGCTACACCTTC.

This rearrangement joins TRBV10-3 to TRBJ1-5, with a weak D call TRBD1 (5 bases). V shed 3 bases and J shed 7 bases, with 10 bases lying between them. CDR1 is ENHRY and CDR2 is SYGVKD in the germline V gene. The CDR3 runs to 13 residues. This CDR3 reads CAISEGTGQPQHF. The CDR3 DNA sequence: TGTGCCATCAGTGAAGGTACAGGACAGCCCCAGCATTTT.

The gene calls are TRBV6-2 or TRBV6-3 and TRBJ2-5; 9 nucleotides match TRBD2. Germline trimming cut 0 bases from V and 5 bases from J; bases unmatched to any gene: 1. The germline V gene has CDR1 MNHEY and CDR2 SVGEGT. The CDR3 length is 14 residues. The CDR3 bases are TGTGCCAGCAGTTACTCCGCGGGGGGGGAGACCCAGTACTTC. Protein sequence: CASSYSAGGETQYF.

This rearrangement joins TRBV10-2 to TRBJ2-7, with 9 bases fitting TRBD1. Unmatched junction bases numbered 6, after V lost 3 bases and J lost 3 bases. CDR1 WSHSY and CDR2 SAAADI come from the germline V gene. The CDR3 is 15 residues long. CDR3 DNA sequence: TGCGCCAGCAGTGAATCCGGGACAGGGAACTACGAGCAGTACTTC. Amino acid sequence: CASSESGTGNYEQYF.

The rearrangement uses TRBV5-6 and TRBJ2-7; 8 positions match TRBD1. Germline values: CDR1 SGHDT, CDR2 YYEEEE. CDR3 length: 13 residues. V was pared by 5 bases and J by 3 bases, with 4 bases of the junction left unmatched. CDR3 sequence (DNA): TGTGCCAGCAGTCTGGACAGGGTCTACGAGCAGTACTTC. This sequence encodes CASSLDRVYEQYF.

This chain joins TRBV5-1 and TRBJ1-4; D uncertain. CDR3 length equals 14 residues. V lost 1 base and J lost 0, with 4 bases in between. Germline V lookup: CDR1 SGHRS, CDR2 YFSETQ. In nucleotides, the CDR3 is TGCGCCAGCAGCTTGACAGCAACTAATGAAAAACTGTTTTTT. Its protein is CASSLTATNEKLFF. Together with reference TRBV5-1 and TRBJ1-4, the CDR3 gives the full variable domain: KAGVTQTPRYLIKTRGQQVTLSCSPISGHRSVSWYQQTPGQGLQFLFEYFSETQRNKGNFPGRFSGRQFSNSRSEMNVSTLELGDSALYLCASSLTATNEKLFFGSGTQLSVL.

This rearrangement joins TRBV28 to TRBJ2-5; no firm D call. The germline V and J ends were trimmed by 5 bases and 3 bases, with 10 bases remaining between them. CDR3 length: 13 residues. The germline gives CDR1 MDHEN, CDR2 SYDVKM. This CDR3 reads CASSLPVEETQYF. The CDR3 nucleotides read TGTGCCAGCAGTCTACCGGTTGAAGAGACCCAGTACTTC. Based on the CDR3 plus reference TRBV28 and TRBJ2-5, the full variable domain is DVKVTQSSRYLVKRTGEKVFLECVQDMDHENMFWYRQDPGLGLRLIYFSYDVKMKEKGDIPEGYSVSREKKERFSLILESASTNQTSMYLCASSLPVEETQYFGPGTRLLVL.

This clone appeared once. This chain links TRBV6-1 with TRBJ1-5, with D maybe TRBD1 (5 bases). The CDR3 sequence is 18 residues long. Germline V gene data show CDR1 as MNHNS and CDR2 as SASEGT. The V and J ends lost 1 base and 0 bases respectively, with 16 bases between them. The chain's CDR3 is CASSEGTRAPYSNQPQHF. The CDR3 coding sequence is TGTGCCAGCAGTGAAGGGACCAGGGCTCCGTATAGCAATCAGCCCCAGCATTTT.

This chain joins TRBV6-5 and TRBJ2-2; D possibly corresponds to TRBD2 (6 bases). Germline V gene sequence: CDR1 MNHEY, CDR2 SVGAGI. The CDR3 loop spans 15 amino acids. V lost 10 bases to trimming and J lost 2 bases, with 17 bases between them. The CDR3 DNA follows: TGTGCCACCAGACCCCCGCGGGGTAACACCGGGGAGCTGTTTTTT. Translation gives CATRPPRGNTGELFF.

J is TRBJ2-2 and V is TRBV4-1, with D maybe TRBD2 (6 bases). CDR1 MGHRA and CDR2 YSYEKL come from the germline V gene. This CDR3 spans 16 amino acids. Trimming cost V 2 bases and J 0 bases, with 10 bases left between them. The CDR3 region is CASSQHSSANTGELFF. As DNA, the CDR3 is TGCGCCAGCAGCCAACATTCTAGCGCGAACACCGGGGAGCTGTTTTTT.

The chain uses TRBV7-2 and TRBJ2-5; 13 bases align to TRBD2. Per germline, CDR1 SGHTA and CDR2 FQGNSA. The CDR3 has 19 amino acids. J was trimmed by 5 bases and V by 5 bases; bases with no gene match: 17. The CDR3 spells CASSSWRTSGSWLSETQYF. DNA of the CDR3: TGTGCCAGCAGCAGCTGGCGGACTAGCGGGAGCTGGCTTAGTGAGACCCAGTACTTC.

The gene calls are TRBV5-4 and TRBJ2-1; 7 bases are shared with TRBD2. Germline V lookup: CDR1 SGHNT, CDR2 YYREEE (reference sequence). The J segment lost 3 bases and the V segment lost 0 bases, leaving 3 bases of the junction unmatched. The CDR3 consists of 15 residues. CDR3 residues: CASSLGLADYNEQFF. In DNA form, the CDR3 reads TGTGCCAGCAGCTTGGGACTAGCCGACTACAATGAGCAGTTCTTC.

This chain uses TRBV6-5 with TRBJ2-1; 10 bases match TRBD2. CDR1 and CDR2 (germline): MNHEY, SVGAGI. V shed 10 bases and J 5 bases; nucleotides not matched to a gene: 11. This CDR3 region has 15 residues. The CDR3 DNA reads TGTGCCACCAAAAATAGCGGGAGGACCCACAATGAGCAGTTCTTC. This gives the protein CATKNSGRTHNEQFF.

This rearrangement joins TRBV25-1 to TRBJ1-1; D is unclear. The V gene's germline CDR1 is MGHDK and CDR2 SYGVNS. The CDR3 has 14 amino acids. Between the trimmed V and J ends, which lost 3 bases and 7 bases, there was a span of 15 bases. The CDR3 spells CASSDTARPGEAFF. In DNA form, the CDR3 reads TGTGCCAGCAGTGACACCGCTCGTCCGGGTGAAGCTTTCTTT.

J is TRBJ2-2 and V is TRBV7-2; 8 bases are shared with TRBD2. The CDR3 has 15 residues. Trimming removed 8 bases from V and 6 bases from J; junction bases left unmatched: 11. Germline loops: CDR1 SGHTA, CDR2 FQGNSA. The CDR3 DNA sequence: TGTGCCAGCGGACGCGATAGCGGGACCCCCGGGGAGCTGTTTTTT. This encodes CASGRDSGTPGELFF.

This chain joins TRBV5-8 and TRBJ1-2; tentative D call: TRBD1 (5 bases). V lost 0 bases to trimming and J lost 0 bases, with 15 bases between them. Per the germline V gene, CDR1 is SGHTS and CDR2 is YDEGEE. This CDR3 comprises 17 residues. CDR3 sequence reads: CASSLDPGREANYGYTF. In DNA form, the CDR3 reads TGTGCCAGCAGCTTGGACCCGGGCAGGGAAGCTAACTATGGCTACACCTTC.